Reported below is one T cell receptor (beta chain). Its specificity is not known. The CDR3 carries no conserved terminal phenylalanine or tryptophan, so it likely arises from a read error. A sample-barcoded 5' primer and a J-beta primer mix were used in a second PCR of roughly 7 to 11 cycles. TCRdb called the 5' RACE reads again in MiXCR, with one record for every CDR3 protein. Among 700,000 or so distinct CDR3 sequences listed, about 20% were seen once. Every donor provided 9.5 to 10 milliliters of peripheral blood. Per the germline V gene, CDR1 is WSHSY and CDR2 is SAAADI. V lost 6 bases to trimming and J lost 8 bases; unmatched junction nucleotides: 12. The CDR3 sequence is 14 residues long. This sample is drawn from a study of blood T cells in healthy people across ages. General study findings and limits: The study found TCR beta diversity correlated strongly with naive T cell percentage.

Sample: blood. The chain couples TRBV10-2 to TRBJ1-2; 7 nucleotides align to TRBD1. The clonotype comes from a man between 70 and 80 years old in good health. In nucleotides, the CDR3 is TGCGCCAGCAGCCCACAGGGGATCAATATAGGCTACACCCTC. Encoded protein: CASSPQGINIGYTL.